These 24 T cell receptor beta chains share one sample of origin, sequenced in a study of cytomegalovirus exposure and HLA in healthy donors. The PCR used 60 Vbeta and 13 Jbeta primers. The repertoire was sequenced with immunoSEQ multiplex PCR; TCRdb's copy has only in-frame clones and lacks some. The data hold about 250,000 clones, with roughly 70% observed a single time. Sequencing was done on a sample of PBMCs. These receptors were taken from a female donor in good health and CMV-seronegative.

Turning to this clone: Other DNA sequences in the sample encode the same CDR3. The J gene is TRBJ2-3, the V gene TRBV5-1, with TRBD1 matching 9 bases. The CDR3 is 15 amino acids. With 0 bases clipped from V and 1 base from J, the junction kept 0 bases outside the gene matches. Germline V gene data show CDR1 as SGHRS and CDR2 as YFSETQ. As DNA, the CDR3 is TGCGCCAGCAGCTTGGGGGACAGGGGCACAGATACGCAGTATTTT. Protein sequence: CASSLGDRGTDTQYF.

The chain links TRBV5-6 to TRBJ2-3; D not certain. The V and J ends lost 5 bases and 0 bases respectively, with 13 bases between them. Germline V gives CDR1 SGHDT, CDR2 YYEEEE. This CDR3 has 15 residues. In DNA form, the CDR3 reads TGTGCCAGCAGATCCCGGGTCTCTAGCACAGATACGCAGTATTTT. Its protein product is CASRSRVSSTDTQYF.

The count of this clone is one. The chain recombines TRBV2 with TRBJ2-1; TRBD2 aligns across 11 bases. The length of the CDR3 is 19 residues. Trimming took 1 base from V and 4 from J; bases not matched to a gene: 12. Per the germline V gene, CDR1 is SNHLY and CDR2 is FYNNEI. The CDR3 here is CASSEGLAGIPPRYNEQFF. Here the CDR3 DNA reads TGTGCCAGCAGTGAAGGACTAGCGGGAATACCCCCCCGATACAATGAGCAGTTCTTC. Full variable domain (outside the CDR3, taken from reference TRBV2 and TRBJ2-1): EPEVTQTPSHQVTQMGQEVILRCVPISNHLYFYWYRQILGQKVEFLVSFYNNEISEKSEIFDDQFSVERPDGSNFTLKIRSTKLEDSAMYFCASSEGLAGIPPRYNEQFFGPGTRLTVL.

The chain couples TRBV7-9 to TRBJ2-3, with 8 bases matching TRBD2. V dropped 3 bases and J dropped 3; count of bases not matched to a gene: 14. Looked up from germline, CDR1 is SEHNR and CDR2 is FQNEAQ (reference sequence). CDR3 length: 18 amino acids. The CDR3 loop is CASSLPGLGLGLTDTQYF. The CDR3 nucleotides read TGTGCCAGCAGCTTGCCGGGACTAGGACTAGGACTTACAGATACGCAGTATTTT.

V is TRBV7-9 and J is TRBJ2-2; 7 bases are a match to TRBD2. The trim removed 7 bases at V and 1 base at J, leaving 6 bases unmatched. Germline assignment: CDR1 SEHNR and CDR2 FQNEAQ (reference sequence). This CDR3 region has 15 residues. In DNA form, the CDR3 reads TGTGCCAGCACCCTTAGCGGGCTGAACACCGGGGAGCTGTTTTTT. Encoded protein: CASTLSGLNTGELFF.

V gene TRBV6-6 combines with J gene TRBJ2-3, with D tentatively TRBD2 (5 bases). V lost 5 bases, J lost 2 bases, and 14 bases lay in between. The CDR3 runs to 15 residues. From germline, CDR1 is MNHNY and CDR2 SVGAGI (reference sequence). The CDR3 is CASSRNDYLTDTQYF. The DNA for the CDR3 is TGTGCCAGCAGTCGCAATGACTACCTCACAGATACGCAGTATTTT.

The J gene is TRBJ1-5, the V gene TRBV30; 9 positions match TRBD1. The germline V gene encodes CDR1 GTSNPN and CDR2 SVGIG (reference sequence). This CDR3 is 14 amino acids long. The V segment lost 4 bases and the J segment 2 bases; nucleotides outside the gene matches: 3. The CDR3 protein is CAWMGQGGNQPQHF. The CDR3 DNA reads TGTGCCTGGATGGGACAGGGAGGCAATCAGCCCCAGCATTTT.

The chain couples TRBV11-3 to TRBJ2-1; the D gene is possibly TRBD2 (6 bases). Germline CDR1 is SGHNT and CDR2 is YENEEA. Trimming shortened V by 0 bases and J by 6 bases, and 6 bases separated the two germline ends. CDR3 size: 13 residues. The chain's CDR3 is CASSLDGGNEQFF. CDR3 nucleotides: TGTGCCAGCAGCTTAGACGGGGGCAATGAGCAGTTCTTC.

The chain couples TRBV10-1 to TRBJ1-5, with D uncertain. Looked up from germline, CDR1 is WNHNN and CDR2 is SYGVQD (reference sequence). The CDR3 runs 15 residues. V was clipped by 3 bases and J by 9 bases, with 18 bases between them. Written as DNA, the CDR3 is TGCGCCAGCAGTGATATTAGTCCGGGTGCCCGGCCCCAGCATTTT. Translated: CASSDISPGARPQHF.

This clone was counted a few times. In DNA form, the CDR3 reads TGCGCCAGCAGCTTGAGCCTAGCGGGAGGAGGGTTCACAGATACGCAGTATTTT. Amino acid sequence: CASSLSLAGGGFTDTQYF. V is TRBV5-1 and J is TRBJ2-3, with TRBD2 matching 11 bases. The junction had 9 bases not matched to a gene; V was cut back by 1 base and J by 2 bases. The CDR3 loop spans 18 amino acids. CDR1 and CDR2 (germline): SGHRS, YFSETQ. The whole variable domain, filled in from reference TRBV5-1 and TRBJ2-3, reads KAGVTQTPRYLIKTRGQQVTLSCSPISGHRSVSWYQQTPGQGLQFLFEYFSETQRNKGNFPGRFSGRQFSNSRSEMNVSTLELGDSALYLCASSLSLAGGGFTDTQYFGPGTRLTVL.

The rearrangement joins TRBV11-2 to TRBJ2-3; D possibly corresponds to TRBD2 (6 bases). The CDR3 runs to 16 residues. The germline V gene has CDR1 SGHAT and CDR2 FQNNGV. Trimming stripped 3 bases from V and 6 bases from J, with 19 bases between. This CDR3 is CASSFLNPRAGDTQYF. Written as DNA, the CDR3 is TGTGCCAGCAGCTTCCTAAACCCGAGGGCGGGGGATACGCAGTATTTT.

This clone was found a few times. This chain connects TRBV5-4 to TRBJ1-2; 9 nucleotides align to TRBD1. The length of the CDR3 is 14 residues. CDR1 is SGHNT and CDR2 is YYREEE in the germline V gene (reference sequence). V lost 2 bases and J lost 4; bases outside the gene matches: 3. The CDR3 DNA reads as TGTGCCAGCAGCTTTGGACAGGGGAGCTATGGCTACACCTTC. The encoded protein is CASSFGQGSYGYTF. The full variable domain, completed using reference TRBV5-4 and TRBJ1-2, is ETGVTQSPTHLIKTRGQQVTLRCSSQSGHNTVSWYQQALGQGPQFIFQYYREEENGRGNFPPRFSGLQFPNYSSELNVNALELDDSALYLCASSFGQGSYGYTFGSGTRLTVV.

The chain carries TRBV5-1 and TRBJ2-1, with D hard to call. V was clipped by 5 bases and J by 9 bases, with 9 bases between them. CDR3 length: 11 amino acids. Germline V CDR1 and CDR2: SGHRS, YFSETQ. The chain's CDR3 is CASRKNGEQFF. In DNA, the CDR3 is TGCGCCAGCAGAAAGAACGGTGAGCAGTTCTTC.

The gene calls are TRBV5-1 and TRBJ2-2; D perhaps matches TRBD1 (5 bases). V lost 0 bases and J lost 4, with 13 bases in between. The V gene's germline CDR1 is SGHRS and CDR2 YFSETQ. The CDR3 extends over 16 amino acids. The chain's CDR3 is CASSLAGPGPTGELFF. CDR3 sequence (DNA): TGCGCCAGCAGCTTGGCCGGGCCAGGGCCCACCGGGGAGCTGTTTTTT.

The chain is built from TRBV4-1 and TRBJ2-5, with D possibly TRBD1 on 6 matching bases. CDR1 is MGHRA and CDR2 is YSYEKL in the germline V gene. This CDR3 has 18 amino acids. V was shortened by 3 bases and J by 1 base, with 21 bases between the two germline ends. The CDR3 sequence: CASSQEETGSMAQETQYF. In nucleotides, the CDR3 is TGCGCCAGCAGCCAGGAGGAGACAGGTAGCATGGCCCAAGAGACCCAGTACTTC.

This clone was counted a few times. V usage is TRBV28 and J usage is TRBJ2-5; D is possibly TRBD1 (6 bases). Germline CDR1 reads MDHEN; CDR2 reads SYDVKM. V shed 7 bases and J shed 2 bases, with 20 bases lying between them. The CDR3 spans 16 residues. The DNA for the CDR3 is TGTGCCAGCACCGATGGGACATCAAGGGATCAAGAGACCCAGTACTTC. Amino acids: CASTDGTSRDQETQYF.

The V call is TRBV15, the J call TRBJ2-7; 8 nucleotides line up with TRBD2. Trimming at V came to 3 bases and at J to 3 bases, leaving 13 bases not matched to a gene. Germline-derived CDR1 and CDR2 are LNHNV and YYDKDF (reference sequence). CDR3 length: 17 amino acids. CDR3 residues: CATSRGPGREAFYEQYF. The CDR3 DNA follows: TGTGCCACCAGCAGGGGGCCGGGGCGGGAGGCATTCTACGAGCAGTACTTC.

The V call is TRBV6-1, the J call TRBJ2-6, with 8 bases fitting TRBD1. The V gene end was trimmed by 3 bases and the J gene end by 0 bases; junction bases not matched to a gene: 7. CDR3 length: 18 residues. Germline assignment: CDR1 MNHNS and CDR2 SASEGT. The CDR3 DNA reads TGTGCCAGCAGTGAGCGGGACAGGTCCTTCTCTGGGGCCAACGTCCTGACTTTC. Amino acid sequence: CASSERDRSFSGANVLTF.

This chain joins TRBV5-1 and TRBJ1-2; D is unclear. Germline V gene sequence: CDR1 SGHRS, CDR2 YFSETQ. With 2 bases removed from V and 6 bases from J, the gap between germline ends came to 11 bases. This CDR3 comprises 13 residues. The DNA for the CDR3 is TGCGCCAGCAGCTTCCGGGTAATGGATGGCTACACCTTC. Translation gives CASSFRVMDGYTF. Full variable domain (missing parts from reference TRBV5-1 and TRBJ1-2): KAGVTQTPRYLIKTRGQQVTLSCSPISGHRSVSWYQQTPGQGLQFLFEYFSETQRNKGNFPGRFSGRQFSNSRSEMNVSTLELGDSALYLCASSFRVMDGYTFGSGTRLTVV.

This clone has a handful of counts. This chain uses TRBV7-9 with TRBJ1-3; the D gene is possibly TRBD1 (5 bases). The germline CDR1 and CDR2 sequences are SEHNR and FQNEAQ (reference sequence). Deletions cut 5 bases from V and 11 bases from J, with 10 bases between. The CDR3 runs 11 residues. The DNA of the CDR3 is TGTGCCAGCAGCCCGGACAACCCCATATATTTT. Protein: CASSPDNPIYF.

The chain recombines TRBV15 with TRBJ1-1; 7 nucleotides align to TRBD1. Germline CDR1 and CDR2: LNHNV and YYDKDF (reference sequence). J lost 6 bases, V lost 9 bases, and 10 bases had no gene match. The CDR3 totals 13 residues. The DNA of the CDR3 is TGTGCCACGAGAGTTCAGGGGGAGGCTGAAGCTTTCTTT. Translating it yields CATRVQGEAEAFF.

A few counts support this clone. The chain couples TRBV7-8 to TRBJ2-3, with TRBD2 matching over 9 bases. V was pared by 2 bases and J by 5 bases, with 8 bases of the junction left unmatched. Looked up from germline, CDR1 is SGHVS and CDR2 is FQNEAQ. The CDR3 extends over 16 amino acids. CDR3 loop: CASSLFKREVGDTQYF. Written as DNA, the CDR3 is TGTGCCAGCAGCTTATTCAAGCGGGAGGTTGGAGATACGCAGTATTTT.

This chain joins TRBV5-4 and TRBJ1-2; no clear D gene. The V gene's germline CDR1 is SGHNT and CDR2 YYREEE (reference sequence). The CDR3 has 14 residues. The ends were cut back, 1 base at V and 4 bases at J, with 11 bases in the middle. For the CDR3, the DNA is TGTGCCAGCAGCTTGAAGCAGAGGTCCTATGGCTACACCTTC. Its protein product is CASSLKQRSYGYTF.

The V call is TRBV7-9, the J call TRBJ1-1, with 8 bases lining up with TRBD1. J was trimmed by 8 bases and V by 1 base; bases with no gene match: 3. The CDR3 is made up of 13 amino acids. Germline CDR1 SEHNR, CDR2 FQNEAQ (reference sequence). DNA for the CDR3: TGTGCCAGCAGCTTAGATCAGGGGGCGGAAGCTTTCTTT. It yields the protein CASSLDQGAEAFF.